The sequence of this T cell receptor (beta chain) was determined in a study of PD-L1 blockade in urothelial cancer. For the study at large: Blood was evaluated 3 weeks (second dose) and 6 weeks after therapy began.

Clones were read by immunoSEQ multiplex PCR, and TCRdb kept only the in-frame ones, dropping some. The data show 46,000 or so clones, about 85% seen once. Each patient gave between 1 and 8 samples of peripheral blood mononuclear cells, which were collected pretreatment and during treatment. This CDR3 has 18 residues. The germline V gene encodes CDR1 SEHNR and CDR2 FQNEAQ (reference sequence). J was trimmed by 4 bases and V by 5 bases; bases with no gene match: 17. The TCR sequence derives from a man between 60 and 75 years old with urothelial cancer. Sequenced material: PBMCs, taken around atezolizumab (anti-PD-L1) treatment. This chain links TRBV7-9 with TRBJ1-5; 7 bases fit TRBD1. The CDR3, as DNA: TGTGCCAGCAGCAAAGTCCGATCCGACAGGGAACGTAATCAGCCCCAGCATTTT. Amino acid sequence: CASSKVRSDRERNQPQHF.